This T cell receptor (beta chain) was identified in a study of human CD8 memory T cell subsets. The germline CDR1 and CDR2 sequences are MNHEY and SVGEGT. The CDR3 is made up of 15 amino acids. UMI-labeled 5' RACE was used, and it produced the TCR beta libraries. TCRdb reprocessed the 5' RACE reads and stores each CDR3 protein as one record, lacking DNA. The data show 19,000 or so distinct CDR3 sequences, and the top ten clones hold 5.5% to 6%. As for this clonotype: Its antigen is not identified.

Whole-study findings and limits: Only minimal overlap was seen between the stem-like memory and the precursor exhausted T cell repertoires.

This sequence was found in a human donor in good health. What was sequenced was CD8+ stem-like memory T cells (TSCM and TCM) sorted from PBMCs. Subset given: stem-like memory CD8 T cells (TSTEM), CCR7+ PD-1- TIGIT-. The rearrangement uses TRBV6-2 or TRBV6-3 and TRBJ2-1; TCRdb's assignment of TRBD2 cannot be checked, as there is no DNA. CDR3 protein: CASNRADISYNEQFF.